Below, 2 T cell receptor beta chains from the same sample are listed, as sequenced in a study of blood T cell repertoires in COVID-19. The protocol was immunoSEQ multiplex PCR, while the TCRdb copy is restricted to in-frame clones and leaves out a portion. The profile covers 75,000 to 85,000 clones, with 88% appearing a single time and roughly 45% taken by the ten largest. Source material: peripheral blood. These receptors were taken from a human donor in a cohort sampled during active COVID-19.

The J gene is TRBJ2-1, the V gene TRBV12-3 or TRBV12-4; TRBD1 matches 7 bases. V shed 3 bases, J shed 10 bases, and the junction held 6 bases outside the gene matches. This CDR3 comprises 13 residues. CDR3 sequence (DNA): TGTGCCAGCAGTTTCACAGGGGCTGGCGAGCAGTTCTTC. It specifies CASSFTGAGEQFF.

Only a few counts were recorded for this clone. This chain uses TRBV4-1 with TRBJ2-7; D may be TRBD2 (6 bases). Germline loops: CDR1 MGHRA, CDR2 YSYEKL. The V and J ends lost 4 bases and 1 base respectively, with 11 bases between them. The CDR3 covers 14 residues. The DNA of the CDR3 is TGCGCCAGCAGCCCGGGGGACGGTTCCTACGAGCAGTACTTC. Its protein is CASSPGDGSYEQYF.